This T cell receptor beta chain came from a study of cytomegalovirus exposure and HLA in healthy donors. The PCR employed 60 Vbeta primers together with 13 Jbeta primers. Method: immunoSEQ multiplex PCR; TCRdb's copy keeps in-frame clones and lacks some. Altogether 100,000 to 150,000 clones are present, 75% to 85% being singletons, with the ten largest covering approximately 2.5%. The receptor was isolated from a man aged 45 to 65 in good health and CMV-seronegative. The specimen was PBMCs.

The CDR3: CASSGQGRTSYEQYF. CDR3 sequence (DNA): TGTGCCAGCAGCGGACAGGGGCGAACCTCCTACGAGCAGTACTTC. The chain carries TRBV6-5 and TRBJ2-7; 9 positions match TRBD1. The ends lost 6 bases at V and 0 bases at J; junction bases unmatched: 6. Germline CDR1 MNHEY, CDR2 SVGAGI. This CDR3 contains 15 residues.